This T cell receptor (beta chain) appears in the sequencing data of a study of T-cell memory formation after mild COVID-19. J gave up 6 bases and V 6 bases, and 6 bases lay outside the gene matches. This CDR3 has 13 residues. Germline values: CDR1 MDHEN, CDR2 SYDVKM. Using constant-segment primers, 5'RACE produced TCR alpha and TCR beta cDNA libraries carrying sample barcodes and UMIs. TCRdb re-called the 5' RACE reads with MiXCR, one entry per CDR3 protein. The table records over 300,000 distinct CDR3 sequences, under 25% of them present only once. Regarding this clonotype: Its specificity is unknown.

Overall study findings and caveats: While clones contracting from day 15 to 85 were balanced between CD4 and CD8, later expanders leaned CD4+. The main location of contracting CD4+ clones was CM and EM, and that of contracting CD8+ clones was EMRA. Clones from the second wave (peaking day 37) had unconfirmed SARS-CoV-2 specificity.

The sequenced material came from PBMCs or a T cell subset sorted from them (not recorded which). This clonotype was sampled from a man aged 18 to 29 who had mild COVID-19 (a few samples of this study predate the infection). Cell type and time point are not known. The chain links TRBV28 to TRBJ2-3; TRBD1 agrees at 7 bases. The CDR3 coding sequence is TGTGCCAGCAGACCCAACAGGGGCGATACGCAGTATTTT. This codes for CASRPNRGDTQYF.